Each of the 30 T cell receptor beta chains below was sequenced from the same sample in a study of blood T cells in healthy people across ages. Alongside a J-beta primer mix, a sample-barcoded 5' primer served in a second PCR lasting 7 to 11 cycles. TCRdb re-derived calls from the 5' RACE reads in MiXCR, one entry per CDR3 protein. In the table there are more than 1 million distinct CDR3 sequences, more than 35% of which are singletons. What was sequenced was blood. All receptors derive from a woman aged 55-69 years in good health.

The V call is TRBV25-1, the J call TRBJ2-5, with D possibly matching TRBD1 (7 bases). Germline-derived CDR1 and CDR2 are MGHDK and SYGVNS. The V and J ends lost 5 bases and 5 bases respectively, with 15 bases between them. The CDR3 runs 14 residues. The CDR3 coding sequence is TGTGCCAGCAGTCCGTCACAGGGGAGGGAGACCCAGTACTTC. Its translation is CASSPSQGRETQYF. The complete variable domain, with remaining parts taken from reference TRBV25-1 and TRBJ2-5, reads EADIYQTPRYLVIGTGKKITLECSQTMGHDKMYWYQQDPGMELHLIHYSYGVNSTEKGDLSSESTVSRIRTEHFPLTLESARPSHTSQYLCASSPSQGRETQYFGPGTRLLVL.

The chain is built from TRBV20-1 and TRBJ2-4, with TRBD1 matching over 8 bases. The ends lost 3 bases at V and 6 bases at J; junction bases unmatched: 10. The CDR3 contains 15 residues. Germline CDR1 reads DFQATT; CDR2 reads SNEGSKA (reference sequence). The CDR3: CSARDYRGDANIQYF. The CDR3 bases are TGCAGTGCTAGGGATTACAGGGGGGACGCAAACATTCAGTACTTC.

The rearrangement joins TRBV30 to TRBJ2-5; 11 positions match TRBD2. The CDR3 is made up of 13 amino acids. Germline CDR1 and CDR2: GTSNPN and SVGIG (reference sequence). Losses at the gene ends were 8 bases for V and 5 bases for J; bases not matched to a gene: 7. This CDR3 is CALAGGHAETQYF. CDR3 sequence (DNA): TGTGCCCTAGCGGGAGGCCATGCGGAGACCCAGTACTTC.

The rearrangement uses TRBV20-1 and TRBJ2-3, with TRBD2 identical over 10 bases. Germline V gene lookup returns CDR1 DFQATT and CDR2 SNEGSKA (reference sequence). The CDR3 consists of 15 residues. Trimming at V came to 1 base and at J to 10 bases, leaving 11 bases not matched to a gene. In DNA, the CDR3 is TGCAGTGCTAGAGGGACTAGCGGCGCGGATTATGCGCAGTATTTT. Protein product: CSARGTSGADYAQYF.

This clonotype was counted between two and nine times. The V and J genes are TRBV9 and TRBJ2-3, with 9 bases fitting TRBD2. The CDR3 has 16 residues. Germline values: CDR1 SGDLS, CDR2 YYNGEE. The junction had 10 bases not matched to a gene; V was cut back by 4 bases and J by 4 bases. CDR3 sequence reads: CASSPVAGVGADTQYF. In DNA form, the CDR3 reads TGTGCCAGCAGCCCCGTAGCGGGAGTCGGAGCAGATACGCAGTATTTT.

The V gene is TRBV6-2 or TRBV6-3, the J gene TRBJ2-1, with D maybe TRBD2 (6 bases). CDR1 is MNHEY and CDR2 is SVGEGT in the germline V gene. Trimming took off 6 bases at V and 5 bases at J, with 20 bases between the two ends. The CDR3 contains 16 residues. The CDR3: CASSNPGGKNDNEQFF. The CDR3 DNA sequence: TGTGCCAGCAGCAACCCCGGGGGTAAGAATGACAATGAGCAGTTCTTC.

V gene TRBV5-4 combines with J gene TRBJ2-7, with a possible D match to TRBD1 (5 bases). The CDR3 totals 14 residues. Between the trimmed V and J ends, which lost 0 bases and 3 bases, there was a span of 10 bases. The germline gives CDR1 SGHNT, CDR2 YYREEE (reference sequence). The CDR3 reads CASSLATAHYEQYF. The CDR3 DNA reads TGTGCCAGCAGCTTGGCGACAGCCCACTACGAGCAGTACTTC.

This clonotype was seen a handful of times. The V and J genes are TRBV28 and TRBJ2-2, with a weak D call TRBD1 (6 bases). Germline assignment: CDR1 MDHEN and CDR2 SYDVKM. V lost 6 bases to trimming and J lost 7 bases, with 15 bases between them. The CDR3 covers 14 residues. The CDR3 reads CASRPTGWSGELFF. The CDR3 nucleotides are TGTGCCAGCAGACCAACAGGGTGGAGCGGGGAGCTGTTTTTT.

This clonotype was counted only a few times. The chain carries TRBV6-6 and TRBJ2-7, with D possibly TRBD2 on 5 matching bases. The V gene lost 11 bases and the J gene lost 4 bases, with 12 bases spanning the gap. Germline V gene data show CDR1 as MNHNY and CDR2 as SVGAGI (reference sequence). The length of the CDR3 is 11 residues. The CDR3 reads CASRTAYEQYF. The CDR3 DNA sequence: TGTGCCTCCCGGACTGCTTACGAGCAGTACTTC.

The chain carries TRBV11-2 and TRBJ2-1; D ambiguous. CDR1 SGHAT and CDR2 FQNNGV come from the germline V gene. The CDR3 sequence is 16 residues long. The V end was cut by 0 bases, the J end by 4 bases, with 13 bases between. Here the CDR3 reads CASSLDLRQPYNEQFF. Written as DNA, the CDR3 is TGTGCCAGCAGCTTAGATCTCAGGCAGCCATACAATGAGCAGTTCTTC.

There are many counts of this clonotype. The chain joins TRBV29-1 to TRBJ2-7, with D possibly being TRBD1 (6 bases). The CDR3 runs 13 residues. With 7 bases removed from V and 6 bases from J, the gap between germline ends came to 19 bases. In germline, CDR1 is SQVTM, CDR2 ANQGSEA. The CDR3: CSGKAGTNTEQYF. CDR3 nucleotides: TGCAGCGGGAAAGCCGGGACAAATACCGAGCAGTACTTC.

The J gene is TRBJ1-5, the V gene TRBV7-2, with a weak D call TRBD1 (5 bases). The V end was cut by 5 bases, the J end by 9 bases, with 14 bases between. From germline, CDR1 is SGHTA and CDR2 FQGNSA. The CDR3 sequence is 13 residues long. CDR3 nucleotides: TGTGCCAGCAGCCCTGGGACCATTGGGCCCCAGCATTTT. Translating it yields CASSPGTIGPQHF.

The genes are TRBV20-1 and TRBJ2-5; TRBD2 matches at 15 bases. V gave up 6 bases and J gave up 11 bases; unmatched junction bases: 16. Germline assignment: CDR1 DFQATT and CDR2 SNEGSKA (reference sequence). CDR3 length equals 16 residues. The CDR3, as DNA: TGCAGTGCCGCCGGGACTAGCGGGAGGTCAGTCAATGAGCAGTACTTC. This sequence encodes CSAAGTSGRSVNEQYF.

The V gene is TRBV20-1, the J gene TRBJ2-7; TRBD2 matches at 9 bases. The V and J ends lost 3 bases and 4 bases, in that order; junction bases with no gene match: 7. Germline CDR1 reads DFQATT; CDR2 reads SNEGSKA (reference sequence). The CDR3 runs to 14 residues. The CDR3: CSASLAGVGYEQYF. CDR3 DNA: TGCAGTGCTAGCTTAGCGGGAGTGGGGTACGAGCAGTACTTC.

The chain recombines TRBV2 with TRBJ2-7; no reliable D call. The CDR3 runs 11 residues. The ends were cut back, 2 bases at V and 5 bases at J, with 4 bases in the middle. Germline assignment: CDR1 SNHLY and CDR2 FYNNEI. The chain's CDR3 is CASSERDEQYF. CDR3 nucleotides: TGTGCCAGCAGTGAAAGGGACGAGCAGTACTTC.

The chain recombines TRBV25-1 with TRBJ2-2, with a tentative D call TRBD1 (5 bases). The CDR3 has 15 amino acids. CDR1 MGHDK and CDR2 SYGVNS come from the germline V gene. V shed 2 bases and J shed 3 bases, with 10 bases lying between them. The CDR3 nucleotides are TGTGCCAGCAGTGAAGCCCTGACAGACACCGGGGAGCTGTTTTTT. Protein sequence: CASSEALTDTGELFF.

The sample holds a few counts of this clonotype. V is TRBV6-6 and J is TRBJ2-4, with D possibly being TRBD1 (6 bases). The end of the DNA aligns better with TRBJ2-5, so the J call may be wrong. CDR1 is MNHNY, CDR2 SVGAGI, per germline (reference sequence). This CDR3 contains 12 residues. CDR3 DNA: TGTGCCAGCAGCCGACAGGAAGAGACCCAGTACTTC. It translates to CASSRQEETQYF.

The chain links TRBV30 to TRBJ2-1, with a tentative D call TRBD2 (5 bases). CDR1 is GTSNPN and CDR2 is SVGIG in the germline V gene (reference sequence). The CDR3 has 13 residues. With 3 bases removed from V and 5 bases from J, the gap between germline ends came to 11 bases. In DNA form, the CDR3 reads TGTGCCTGGAGGAGGACTGTAAACAATGAGCAGTTCTTC. Protein product: CAWRRTVNNEQFF.

The gene calls are TRBV20-1 and TRBJ2-5; 10 bases agree with TRBD2. Germline CDR1 and CDR2: DFQATT and SNEGSKA (reference sequence). CDR3 length: 16 residues. With 5 bases clipped from V and 1 base from J, the junction kept 10 bases outside the gene matches. CDR3 in DNA: TGCAGTGCTTGGGGAAGTGCTAGCGGGAGCCAAGAGACCCAGTACTTC. Its translation: CSAWGSASGSQETQYF.

This clonotype was seen more than once but under ten times. The rearrangement links TRBV4-2 to TRBJ2-7, with D possibly TRBD2 on 6 matching bases. The CDR3 extends over 15 amino acids. In germline, CDR1 is LGHNA, CDR2 YNFKEQ. V was shortened by 0 bases and J by 2 bases, with 11 bases between the two germline ends. CDR3 protein: CASSQDRSGAYEQYF. CDR3 DNA sequence: TGTGCCAGCAGCCAAGATAGGTCGGGGGCCTACGAGCAGTACTTC.

This clonotype was detected a few times. The CDR3 spells CASSLDGSSGRGQYF. CDR3 DNA: TGCGCCAGCAGCTTGGATGGCTCTAGCGGGAGGGGGCAGTATTTT. The J gene is TRBJ2-3, the V gene TRBV5-1; TRBD2 aligns across 12 bases. In germline, CDR1 is SGHRS, CDR2 YFSETQ. Germline trimming cut 0 bases from V and 11 bases from J; bases unmatched to any gene: 7. CDR3 size: 15 residues.

The CDR3 region has the DNA TGTGCCAGCAGCCCGGGACAGTGGGGCTACGAGCAGTACTTC. Translating gives CASSPGQWGYEQYF. The genes are TRBV6-1 and TRBJ2-7; 7 nucleotides line up with TRBD1. The CDR3 totals 14 residues. The V gene end was trimmed by 6 bases and the J gene end by 3 bases; junction bases not matched to a gene: 8. The germline gives CDR1 MNHNS, CDR2 SASEGT.

This clonotype was picked up a small number of times. The chain employs TRBV29-1 and TRBJ2-1, with D uncertain. The V end lost 3 bases, the J end lost 12 bases, and 9 bases lay between the germline ends. The CDR3 is 10 amino acids. Germline lookup yields CDR1 SQVTM and CDR2 ANQGSEA. The CDR3 DNA reads as TGCAGCGTTGATCCGCCTCTGCAGTTCTTC. This gives the protein CSVDPPLQFF.

This clonotype was found a few times. This rearrangement joins TRBV27 to TRBJ2-7, with 12 bases fitting TRBD2. Trimming took 5 bases from V and 4 from J; bases not matched to a gene: 6. CDR3 length: 15 amino acids. The germline V gene encodes CDR1 MNHEY and CDR2 SMNVEV (reference sequence). CDR3 sequence reads: CASSSLLAGGYEQYF. Written as DNA, the CDR3 is TGTGCCAGCAGTAGTCTTCTAGCGGGAGGGTACGAGCAGTACTTC.

The chain couples TRBV2 to TRBJ1-2; 9 nucleotides line up with TRBD1. Germline V gives CDR1 SNHLY, CDR2 FYNNEI. V shed 6 bases, J shed 4 bases, and the junction held 9 bases outside the gene matches. This CDR3 region has 15 residues. This CDR3 reads CASRDDRGIFYGYTF. CDR3 DNA sequence: TGTGCCAGCAGGGATGACAGGGGGATATTCTATGGCTACACCTTC.

This clonotype showed up just a few times. CDR3 nucleotide sequence: TGTGCCAGCATCAATCGGGAGACCCAGTACTTC. Protein: CASINRETQYF. This rearrangement joins TRBV6-1 to TRBJ2-5; D remains ambiguous. This CDR3 is built from 11 residues. V was cut by 7 bases and J by 5 bases, with 8 bases left in between. CDR1 is MNHNS and CDR2 is SASEGT in the germline V gene.

This clonotype occurred many times. The chain couples TRBV20-1 to TRBJ1-1, with D possibly matching TRBD1 (5 bases). V lost 6 bases and J 3 bases, leaving 11 bases between the germline ends. CDR3 length: 12 residues. Germline-derived CDR1 and CDR2 are DFQATT and SNEGSKA (reference sequence). The CDR3: CSAGAADTEAFF. CDR3 DNA sequence: TGCAGTGCCGGGGCAGCGGACACTGAAGCTTTCTTT.

The rearrangement links TRBV5-5 to TRBJ1-1, with D unclear. Germline CDR1 is SGHKS and CDR2 is YYEKEE (reference sequence). The V end was cut by 0 bases, the J end by 3 bases, with 6 bases between. The CDR3 has 13 residues. The CDR3 sequence is CASSLEQYTEAFF. CDR3 DNA sequence: TGTGCCAGCAGCTTGGAACAGTACACTGAAGCTTTCTTT.

This clonotype showed up just a few times. The J gene is TRBJ2-5, the V gene TRBV10-1; 9 bases are shared with TRBD2. Trimming removed 7 bases from V and 5 bases from J; junction bases left unmatched: 14. CDR3 size: 16 residues. Looked up from germline, CDR1 is WNHNN and CDR2 is SYGVQD (reference sequence). The CDR3 nucleotides are TGCGCCAGCACGCGGAGCGGGCGGGAGGGCTCGGAGACCCAGTACTTC. Translating gives CASTRSGREGSETQYF.

CDR3 nucleotides: TGTGCCAGCAGCCTGGACACCGCGGACACCGAGCAGTACTTC. Translation gives CASSLDTADTEQYF. The chain uses TRBV7-9 and TRBJ2-7; D is perhaps TRBD1 (5 bases). The V end lost 5 bases, the J end lost 6 bases, and 17 bases lay between the germline ends. CDR1 is SEHNR, CDR2 FQNEAQ, per germline (reference sequence). The CDR3 totals 14 residues.